This T cell receptor beta chain was captured by sequencing in a study of cytomegalovirus exposure and HLA in healthy donors. Turning to the study itself: The 500 to 750 first-cohort repertoires and the 120 or so validation repertoires shared the same platform, a later analysis reported. Points from the study as a whole: Cytomegalovirus-associated TCR beta chains were listed, numbering approximately 150. Rare TCR sequences predominated, though certain public TCRs were found in many donors.

About this clone: What it binds is not known.

This CDR3 region has 11 residues. Per the germline V gene, CDR1 is SQVTM and CDR2 is ANQGSEA. These donors were members of the approximately 120-subject validation cohort, a group separate from the approximately 700-subject first cohort. The assay was immunoSEQ multiplex PCR, and TCRdb's table has in-frame clones only and misses some. This sample has about 220,000 clones, with roughly 88% found just once. Source material: PBMCs. The chain carries TRBV29-1 and TRBJ2-1; 14 bases line up with TRBD2. The receptor was derived from a woman in her 30s in good health and CMV-seropositive. In DNA form, the CDR3 reads TGCGGGACTAGCGGGAGCAATGAGCAGTTCTTC. Its translation is CGTSGSNEQFF.